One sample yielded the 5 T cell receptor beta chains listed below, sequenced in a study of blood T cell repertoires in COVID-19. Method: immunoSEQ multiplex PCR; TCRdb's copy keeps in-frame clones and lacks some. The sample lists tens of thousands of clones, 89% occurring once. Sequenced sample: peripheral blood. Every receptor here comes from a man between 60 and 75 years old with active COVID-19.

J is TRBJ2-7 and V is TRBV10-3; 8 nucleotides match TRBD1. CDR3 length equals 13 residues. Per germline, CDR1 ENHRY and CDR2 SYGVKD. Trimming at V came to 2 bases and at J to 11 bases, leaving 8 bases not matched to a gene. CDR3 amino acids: CAISERGQDGEYF. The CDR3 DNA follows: TGTGCCATCAGTGAGCGGGGACAGGACGGGGAGTACTTC.

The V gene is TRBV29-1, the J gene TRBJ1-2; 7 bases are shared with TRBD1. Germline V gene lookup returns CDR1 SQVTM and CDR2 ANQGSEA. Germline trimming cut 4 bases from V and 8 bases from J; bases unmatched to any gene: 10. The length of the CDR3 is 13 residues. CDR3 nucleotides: TGCAGCGTTGTGTTAGGGGGCTTCCGGGGCTACACCTTC. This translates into CSVVLGGFRGYTF.

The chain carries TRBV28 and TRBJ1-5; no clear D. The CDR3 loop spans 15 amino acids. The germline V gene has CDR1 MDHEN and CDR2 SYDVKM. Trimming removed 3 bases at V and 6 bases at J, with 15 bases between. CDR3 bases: TGTGCCAGCAGTTTGGGCCGAGTGACCGGTCAGCCCCAGCATTTT. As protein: CASSLGRVTGQPQHF. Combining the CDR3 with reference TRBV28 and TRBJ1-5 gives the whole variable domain DVKVTQSSRYLVKRTGEKVFLECVQDMDHENMFWYRQDPGLGLRLIYFSYDVKMKEKGDIPEGYSVSREKKERFSLILESASTNQTSMYLCASSLGRVTGQPQHFGDGTRLSIL.

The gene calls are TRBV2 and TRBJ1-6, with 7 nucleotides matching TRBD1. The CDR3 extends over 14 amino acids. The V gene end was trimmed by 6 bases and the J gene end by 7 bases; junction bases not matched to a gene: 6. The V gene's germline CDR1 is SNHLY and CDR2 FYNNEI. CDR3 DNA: TGTGCCAGCAGCGCACAGGGGCGGAATTCACCCCTCCACTTT. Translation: CASSAQGRNSPLHF.

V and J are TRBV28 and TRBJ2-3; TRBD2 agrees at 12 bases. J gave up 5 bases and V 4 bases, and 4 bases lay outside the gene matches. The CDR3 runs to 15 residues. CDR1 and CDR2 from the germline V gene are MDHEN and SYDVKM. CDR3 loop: CASSSPSGRGDTQYF. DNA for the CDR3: TGTGCCAGCAGTTCCCCTAGCGGGAGGGGAGATACGCAGTATTTT.